This T cell receptor beta chain came from a study of T-cell memory formation after mild COVID-19. Study overall: Across donors, TCR clusters were largely donor specific.

As to this clonotype: What it recognizes is unknown.

One entry per CDR3 protein results from TCRdb running MiXCR on the 5' RACE reads. Of about 180,000 distinct CDR3 sequences listed, about a sixth are singletons. The study, taken as a whole, reports: The CD4+ clones that contracted clustered mainly within CM and EM, and the CD8+ clones concentrated in EMRA. Researchers found some responding clones in pre-infection memory, a sign that cross-reactive memory joined.

This clonotype was obtained from an adult woman who had mild COVID-19 (a few samples of this study predate the infection). Cell type and time point are not known. The sample comprised PBMCs or a T cell subset sorted from them (not recorded which).

CDR3 sequence reads: CAISERGLSDTQYF. CDR3 sequence (DNA): TGTGCCATCAGTGAGAGAGGTCTCTCGGATACGCAGTATTTT. V is TRBV10-3 and J is TRBJ2-3; D gene ambiguous. Between the trimmed V and J ends, which lost 2 bases and 6 bases, there was a span of 12 bases. CDR1 is ENHRY, CDR2 SYGVKD, per germline. The CDR3 is made up of 14 amino acids.